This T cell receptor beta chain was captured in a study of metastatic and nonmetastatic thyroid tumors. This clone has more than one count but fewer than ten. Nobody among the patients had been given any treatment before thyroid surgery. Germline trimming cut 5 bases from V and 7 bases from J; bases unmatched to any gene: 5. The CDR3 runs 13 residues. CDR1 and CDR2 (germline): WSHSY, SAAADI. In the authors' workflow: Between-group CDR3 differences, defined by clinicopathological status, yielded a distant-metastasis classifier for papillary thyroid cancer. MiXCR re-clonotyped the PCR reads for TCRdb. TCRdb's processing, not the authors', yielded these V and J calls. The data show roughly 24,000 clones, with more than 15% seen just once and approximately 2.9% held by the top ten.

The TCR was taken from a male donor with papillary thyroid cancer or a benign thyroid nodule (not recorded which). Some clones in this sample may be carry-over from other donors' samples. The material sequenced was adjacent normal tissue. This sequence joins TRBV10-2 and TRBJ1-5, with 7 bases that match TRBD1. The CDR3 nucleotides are TGCGCCAGCAGTACAGGGGATCGGCAGCCCCAGCATTTT. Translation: CASSTGDRQPQHF.